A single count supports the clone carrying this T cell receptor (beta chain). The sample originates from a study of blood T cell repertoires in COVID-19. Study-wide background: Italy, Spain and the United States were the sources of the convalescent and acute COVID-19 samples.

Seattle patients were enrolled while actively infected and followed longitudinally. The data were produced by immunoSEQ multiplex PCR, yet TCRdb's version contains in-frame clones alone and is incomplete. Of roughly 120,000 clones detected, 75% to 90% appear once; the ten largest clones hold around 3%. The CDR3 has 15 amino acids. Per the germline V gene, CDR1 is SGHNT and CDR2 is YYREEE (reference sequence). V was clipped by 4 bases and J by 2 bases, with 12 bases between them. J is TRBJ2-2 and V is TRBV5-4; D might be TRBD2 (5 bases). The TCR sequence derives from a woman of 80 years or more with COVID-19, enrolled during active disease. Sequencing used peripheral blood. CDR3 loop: CASSPELGNTGELFF. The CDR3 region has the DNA TGTGCCAGCAGCCCGGAACTAGGCAACACCGGGGAGCTGTTTTTT.